This TCR beta chain was identified in a study of blood T cell repertoires in COVID-19. Clones were sequenced by immunoSEQ multiplex PCR, and TCRdb holds only the in-frame ones, with some missing. The data hold roughly 290,000 clones, with 80% to 90% observed a single time. In its sample, this clone was seen a few times. CDR1 and CDR2 (germline): SGHRS, YFSETQ. V was trimmed by 1 base and J by 4 bases, leaving 8 bases between them. This CDR3 spans 13 amino acids. The sequence was obtained from a man aged 25-45 years with acute or convalescent COVID-19. The chain recombines TRBV5-1 with TRBJ1-2; the D gene is possibly TRBD1 (6 bases). Sequenced: peripheral blood. CDR3 in amino acids: CASSLQGTYGYTF. Here the CDR3 DNA reads TGCGCCAGCAGCTTGCAGGGGACCTATGGCTACACCTTC.